One and the same sample provided the 8 T cell receptor beta chains below, sequenced in a study of post-analysis software for immune sequencing data. The study, taken as a whole, reports: Five TRBV segments appeared more often in patients than in controls, and TRBV5-6, TRBV5-1 and TRBV20-1 were among these.

Libraries were made from TCR beta cDNA, and they carried unique molecular identifiers. TCRdb passed the PCR reads through MiXCR, listing each CDR3 protein once. Among about 770,000 distinct CDR3 sequences listed, 35% to 55% were seen once. Their target antigens are unknown. The sequencing sample was made of blood. The receptors derive from a girl between 5 and 17 years old with multiple sclerosis.

This clonotype was picked up a small number of times. The chain has TRBV12-3 or TRBV12-4 and TRBJ2-5; D may be TRBD1 or TRBD2 (5 bases each). The CDR3 runs 16 residues. Trimming removed 3 bases at V and 0 bases at J, with 14 bases between. CDR3 in DNA: TGTGCCAGCAGTTTGGGGGTAGACTGGTACCAAGAGACCCAGTACTTC. This gives the protein CASSLGVDWYQETQYF.

The rearrangement links TRBV10-3 to TRBJ2-1, with D uncertain. Germline V gene data show CDR1 as ENHRY and CDR2 as SYGVKD. The CDR3 loop spans 13 amino acids. Trimming took 0 bases from V and 7 from J, leaving 7 bases between them. CDR3 amino acids: CAISESLTNEQFF. DNA of the CDR3: TGTGCCATCAGTGAGTCCCTTACTAATGAGCAGTTCTTC.

V is TRBV20-1 and J is TRBJ2-1; the D is unclear. Germline CDR1 and CDR2: DFQATT and SNEGSKA (reference sequence). V was trimmed by 6 bases and J by 10 bases, leaving 13 bases between them. This CDR3 region has 11 residues. In nucleotides, the CDR3 is TGCAGTGCCCCCACCTATGGAGAGCAGTTCTTC. It translates to CSAPTYGEQFF.

The CDR3 here is CASSLRAGGRSDTQYF. The CDR3 bases are TGTGCCAGCAGCTTGCGAGCGGGAGGGCGGTCAGATACGCAGTATTTT. The rearrangement uses TRBV7-3 and TRBJ2-3; 10 bases are a match to TRBD2. The CDR3 runs 16 residues. V was pared by 3 bases and J by 4 bases, with 7 bases of the junction left unmatched. The germline V gene encodes CDR1 SGHTA and CDR2 FQGTGA.

The V and J genes are TRBV6-1 and TRBJ1-1; the D is unclear. Germline V lookup: CDR1 MNHNS, CDR2 SASEGT. V lost 6 bases and J lost 14, with 7 bases in between. CDR3 length: 8 residues. The CDR3 reads CASSAWFF. CDR3 sequence (DNA): TGTGCCAGCAGCGCCTGGTTCTTT.

The chain combines TRBV4-1 with TRBJ2-3; D is unclear. Trimming stripped 0 bases from V and 0 bases from J, with 4 bases between. The CDR3 sequence is 14 residues long. CDR1 is MGHRA, CDR2 YSYEKL, per germline. The CDR3 is CASSQDSSTDTQYF. DNA for the CDR3: TGCGCCAGCAGCCAAGATTCCAGCACAGATACGCAGTATTTT.

The chain recombines TRBV5-1 with TRBJ2-2; D unresolved. The V gene lost 4 bases and the J gene lost 2 bases, with 21 bases spanning the gap. The CDR3 is 18 residues long. Germline-derived CDR1 and CDR2 are SGHRS and YFSETQ. CDR3 coding DNA: TGCGCCAGCAGCCCGCGGACCCTCTCCATGCCAAACACCGGGGAGCTGTTTTTT. Its protein product is CASSPRTLSMPNTGELFF.

This clonotype was seen a handful of times. This chain uses TRBV6-6 with TRBJ2-7; TRBD2 aligns across 8 bases. The junction had 13 bases not matched to a gene; V was cut back by 2 bases and J by 4 bases. The CDR3 is 17 residues long. Germline CDR1 MNHNY, CDR2 SVGAGI (reference sequence). CDR3 loop: CASSYPTLSGRSYEQYF. The DNA of the CDR3 is TGTGCCAGCAGTTACCCGACGCTCAGCGGGAGATCTTACGAGCAGTACTTC.